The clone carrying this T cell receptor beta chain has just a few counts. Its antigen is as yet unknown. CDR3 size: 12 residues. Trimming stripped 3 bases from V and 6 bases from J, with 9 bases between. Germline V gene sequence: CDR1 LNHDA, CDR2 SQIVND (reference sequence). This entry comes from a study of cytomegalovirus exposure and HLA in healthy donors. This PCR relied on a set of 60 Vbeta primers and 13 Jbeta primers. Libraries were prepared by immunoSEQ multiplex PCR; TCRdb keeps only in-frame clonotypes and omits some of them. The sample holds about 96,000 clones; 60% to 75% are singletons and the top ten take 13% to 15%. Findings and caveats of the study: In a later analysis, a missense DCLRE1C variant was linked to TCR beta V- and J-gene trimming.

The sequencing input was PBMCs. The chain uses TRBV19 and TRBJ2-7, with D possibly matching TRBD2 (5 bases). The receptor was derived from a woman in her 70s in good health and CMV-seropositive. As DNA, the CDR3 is TGTGCCAGTAGTATTGGAACTAGCGAGCAGTACTTC. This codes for CASSIGTSEQYF.